The clone carrying this T cell receptor (beta chain) was seen only a few times. Germline V lookup: CDR1 SQVTM, CDR2 ANQGSEA. The CDR3 consists of 15 residues. With 0 bases clipped from V and 3 bases from J, the junction kept 6 bases outside the gene matches. This sample was taken from a study of T-cell reconstitution after alpha-beta-depleted transplantation in children. Unique molecular identifiers were incorporated during preparation of the TCRbeta library. TCRdb fed the PCR reads into MiXCR, producing one record per CDR3 protein. The table records 350,000 to 450,000 distinct CDR3 sequences, roughly 22% of them present only once.

The chain uses TRBV29-1 and TRBJ2-7, with TRBD1 matching over 9 bases. The sequencing here drew on PBMCs from the stem cell graft donor, taken from the stem cell graft. The TCR was taken from a human donor who donated a stem cell graft to a child with acute myeloid leukemia. The CDR3 reads CSVEEGQGRLYEQYF. The CDR3 DNA reads as TGCAGCGTTGAAGAAGGACAGGGGAGGCTCTACGAGCAGTACTTC.